This T cell receptor (beta chain) was captured by sequencing in a study of response to subunit inactivated influenza vaccine. TCRdb used MiXCR to reprocess the RT-PCR reads, holding one entry per CDR3 protein. The sample records about 780,000 distinct CDR3 sequences, roughly 20% being singletons. V was clipped by 6 bases and J by 7 bases; unmatched bases: 8. The length of the CDR3 is 13 residues. This clonotype was detected many times. V gene TRBV12-3 or TRBV12-4 combines with J gene TRBJ2-7; 8 bases are shared with TRBD1. The source of this sequence is a man between 50 and 59 years old who received an inactivated influenza vaccine. Sequences were derived from PBMCs from blood, sampled less than 6 days after vaccination. CDR3 DNA sequence: TGTGCCAGCAGCAAAGACAGGGGTCGGGAGCAGTACTTC. The encoded protein is CASSKDRGREQYF.